The entry below describes one T cell receptor (beta chain). Its antigen is unidentified. The sample originates from a study of shared clonotypes between healthy human individuals. The ends were cut back, 2 bases at V and 5 bases at J, with 13 bases in the middle. This CDR3 has 15 residues. The V gene's germline CDR1 is SGHDT and CDR2 YYEEEE. Clones were read by immunoSEQ multiplex PCR, and TCRdb kept only the in-frame ones, dropping some. The table shows roughly 700,000 clones, with around 91% occurring only once. Study conclusions and caveats: Some naive CD4 clonotypes, 4% to 6%, turned up in common across a few donors. Read depth was anticipated to influence clonotype sharing among donors. What rarefaction showed was incomplete sorted-subset sequencing despite large depth.

This chain connects TRBV5-6 to TRBJ2-2, with D tentatively TRBD2 (5 bases). Sequencing was carried out using memory CD8+ T cells from PBMCs. Described subset: CD45RO+ cells pooled with CCR7-negative TemRA cells. The source is a man younger than 30 in good health. Some clones in this sample may be carry-over from other donors' samples. The CDR3 region has the DNA TGTGCCAGCAGCTTTGGCGGGTTGGTGACCGGGGAGCTGTTTTTT. It codes for CASSFGGLVTGELFF.